The clone carrying this T cell receptor (beta chain) was seen a single time. Its antigen remains unidentified. This sample stems from a study of T cell responses to AZD1222 COVID-19 vaccine. CDR3 length: 15 residues. Assay used: immunoSEQ multiplex PCR; TCRdb lists only in-frame clones, some missing. The table has approximately 100,000 clones, more than 85% seen once. Findings and caveats of the study: Repertoire sampling occurred only after the peak T cell response. Targeting of unmutated variant regions was reportedly seen in nearly half of spike-specific TCRs. Spike-specific TCR depth and breadth grew after two AZD1222 doses. Just a handful of AZD1222 recipients tested seropositive at baseline.

Specimen: peripheral blood, collected on day 0 of AZD1222 vaccination. This clonotype was obtained from an adult in good health. The chain has TRBV21-1 and TRBJ1-4; the table names TRBD1, a call not compared with the DNA. TRBV21-1 is assigned pseudogene status. CDR3 nucleotides: TGTGCCAGCAGCATTCGACAGGCTTTTAATGAAAAACTGTTTTTT. Translated, it gives CASSIRQAFNEKLFF.